The T cell receptor (beta chain) under discussion was sequenced for a study of T-cell reconstitution after alpha-beta-depleted transplantation in children. This clonotype was recorded at least ten times. The V and J ends lost 6 bases and 2 bases, in that order; junction bases with no gene match: 3. The CDR3 consists of 14 residues. Germline loops: CDR1 MNHEY, CDR2 SVGAGI. During its preparation, the TCRbeta library received unique molecular identifiers. TCRdb re-derived calls from the PCR reads in MiXCR, one entry per CDR3 protein. The sample has almost 400,000 distinct CDR3 sequences, approximately 20% seen once; the top ten hold 3% to 4%.

This chain joins TRBV6-5 and TRBJ2-1, with 8 bases fitting TRBD2. Specimen: PBMCs from the stem cell graft donor, collected from the stem cell graft. The receptor was derived from a human donor who donated a stem cell graft to a child with acute myeloid leukemia. For the CDR3, the DNA is TGTGCCAGCAGACCGGGACTAGCCTACAATGAGCAGTTCTTC. Amino acids: CASRPGLAYNEQFF.